Below are 20 T cell receptor beta chains sequenced from a single sample in a study of neurological immune-mediated disorders. TCRdb reanalysed the 5' RACE reads using MiXCR and keeps one entry per CDR3 protein. Among more than 45,000 distinct CDR3 sequences listed, about 2.5% were seen once. What was sequenced was PBMCs. These receptors all stem from a man between 50 and 59 years old with multiple sclerosis.

Ten or more counts support this clonotype. The rearrangement joins TRBV21-1 to TRBJ2-7; the DNA was not used to check the table's D call, TRBD1. TRBV21-1 is described as a pseudogene. CDR3 length: 14 amino acids. CDR3 sequence: CASSEITGDYEQYF. Here the CDR3 DNA reads TGTGCCAGCAGCGAAATTACAGGGGACTACGAGCAGTACTTC.

This clonotype appeared many times. V is TRBV10-3 and J is TRBJ2-6; D ambiguous. Germline loops: CDR1 ENHRY, CDR2 SYGVKD. Trimming shortened V by 2 bases and J by 4 bases, and 15 bases separated the two germline ends. The CDR3 is 17 amino acids. This CDR3 reads CAISEQVLGAGANVLTF. DNA for the CDR3: TGTGCCATCAGTGAGCAGGTGCTGGGCGCAGGGGCCAACGTCCTGACTTTC.

This clonotype was seen repeatedly, ten times or more. This chain uses TRBV5-5 with TRBJ2-1; 8 bases line up with TRBD1. This CDR3 comprises 16 residues. Trimming removed 4 bases from V and 0 bases from J; junction bases left unmatched: 6. Germline V gene lookup returns CDR1 SGHKS and CDR2 YYEKEE (reference sequence). CDR3 bases: TGTGCCAGCAGCGCATGGACAGGGAGCTCCTACAATGAGCAGTTCTTC. Its protein product is CASSAWTGSSYNEQFF.

This clonotype was recorded at least ten times. J is TRBJ2-7 and V is TRBV7-6, with D perhaps TRBD1 or TRBD2 (5 bases each). This CDR3 spans 16 amino acids. Per germline, CDR1 SGHVS and CDR2 FNYEAQ. V was shortened by 4 bases and J by 0 bases, with 16 bases between the two germline ends. CDR3 amino acids: CASSSLPGRASYEQYF. DNA of the CDR3: TGTGCCAGCAGCTCCCTCCCGGGACGGGCCTCCTACGAGCAGTACTTC.

This clonotype was counted ten times or more. The chain recombines TRBV5-1 with TRBJ1-2; D gene unclear. From germline, CDR1 is SGHRS and CDR2 YFSETQ. This CDR3 spans 13 amino acids. Trimming pared 1 base from V and 2 bases from J, leaving 6 bases between. Written as DNA, the CDR3 is TGCGCCAGCAGCTTGCAGGAGAACTATGGCTACACCTTC. This gives the protein CASSLQENYGYTF.

Ten or more counts support this clonotype. The chain has TRBV6-2 or TRBV6-3 and TRBJ2-5; 7 bases are shared with TRBD1. V lost 4 bases and J lost 1; bases outside the gene matches: 3. Germline lookup yields CDR1 MNHEY and CDR2 SVGEGT. This CDR3 has 14 amino acids. CDR3 residues: CASSFPGGQETQYF. The DNA of the CDR3 is TGTGCCAGCAGTTTCCCAGGGGGCCAAGAGACCCAGTACTTC.

This clonotype was seen repeatedly, ten times or more. This chain connects TRBV9 to TRBJ1-2; no clear D gene. The germline gives CDR1 SGDLS, CDR2 YYNGEE. Trimming stripped 0 bases from V and 11 bases from J, with 14 bases between. The CDR3 length is 13 residues. CDR3 region: CASSVGSTPVYTF. The CDR3 DNA reads as TGTGCCAGCAGCGTAGGATCGACACCCGTTTACACCTTC.

This clonotype was observed at least ten times. V is TRBV12-5 and J is TRBJ2-7; D might be TRBD2 (5 bases). V was trimmed by 1 base and J by 4 bases, leaving 8 bases between them. CDR1 and CDR2 from the germline V gene are LGHNT and FRNRAP. The CDR3 runs to 13 residues. DNA for the CDR3: TGTGCTAGTGGTTTGGGTACTAGTTACGAGCAGTACTTC. Amino acid sequence: CASGLGTSYEQYF.

The sample holds a few counts of this clonotype. This chain uses TRBV5-1 with TRBJ2-1; D assignment may be TRBD1 or TRBD2 (5 bases each). Germline V CDR1 and CDR2: SGHRS, YFSETQ. Trimming pared 0 bases from V and 6 bases from J, leaving 16 bases between. The CDR3 loop spans 16 amino acids. In DNA form, the CDR3 reads TGCGCCAGCAGCTTGGGGGTAGTACGGGGCAGCAATGAGCAGTTCTTC. It is translated as CASSLGVVRGSNEQFF.

To note about this clonotype: At one end the junction does not follow the germline gene, possibly because of a read error. This chain uses TRBV7-6 with TRBJ2-5; 8 bases map to TRBD1. The CDR3 is made up of 16 amino acids. CDR1 SGHVS and CDR2 FNYEAQ come from the germline V gene. The CDR3 loop reads CANSPRTGRPQETQYF. The CDR3 region has the DNA TGTGCCAACAGCCCCCGGACAGGGAGGCCCCAAGAGACCCAGTACTTC. Based on the CDR3 plus reference TRBV7-6 and TRBJ2-5, the full variable domain is GAGVSQSPRYKVTKRGQDVALRCDPISGHVSLYWYRQALGQGPEFLTYFNYEAQQDKSGLPNDRFSAERPEGSISTLTIQRTEQRDSAMYRCANSPRTGRPQETQYFGPGTRLLVL.

Ten or more counts support this clonotype. This CDR3 reads CASSFDPANQPQHF. The CDR3 region has the DNA TGCGCCAGCAGCTTTGATCCAGCGAATCAGCCCCAGCATTTT. The chain is built from TRBV5-1 and TRBJ1-5; D unresolved. Germline V gene lookup returns CDR1 SGHRS and CDR2 YFSETQ. CDR3 length: 14 amino acids. V lost 2 bases and J lost 4, with 10 bases in between.

This clonotype was recorded at least ten times. This chain joins TRBV20-1 and TRBJ2-1; 7 nucleotides agree with TRBD2. V gave up 6 bases and J gave up 5 bases; unmatched junction bases: 10. Germline-derived CDR1 and CDR2 are DFQATT and SNEGSKA (reference sequence). CDR3 length: 14 amino acids. The CDR3 bases are TGCAGTGCGATGGTCCAGCGGGGTAACAATGAGCAGTTCTTC. This encodes CSAMVQRGNNEQFF.

The table lists this clonotype with a few counts. V is TRBV20-1 and J is TRBJ2-7; 11 bases agree with TRBD2. The length of the CDR3 is 16 residues. The germline CDR1 and CDR2 sequences are DFQATT and SNEGSKA (reference sequence). Unmatched junction bases numbered 7, after V lost 0 bases and J lost 3 bases. CDR3 in amino acids: CSARDPKGTSGYEQYF. CDR3 DNA sequence: TGCAGTGCTAGAGACCCGAAAGGGACTAGCGGCTACGAGCAGTACTTC.

This clonotype was found many times. The rearrangement joins TRBV20-1 to TRBJ1-2; a weak D match, TRBD1 (6 bases). This CDR3 is built from 14 residues. Trimming stripped 1 base from V and 2 bases from J, with 11 bases between. Per the germline V gene, CDR1 is DFQATT and CDR2 is SNEGSKA (reference sequence). The CDR3, as DNA: TGCAGTGCTAGAGGGGGGGACAAAAACTATGGCTACACCTTC. It is translated as CSARGGDKNYGYTF.

This clonotype has at least ten counts. The chain recombines TRBV9 with TRBJ1-1, with D hard to call. This CDR3 region has 16 residues. Germline CDR1 is SGDLS and CDR2 is YYNGEE. V was cut by 4 bases and J by 0 bases, with 16 bases left in between. The CDR3 sequence is CASSSQVSGVNTEAFF. CDR3 DNA: TGTGCCAGCAGCTCCCAGGTCTCCGGGGTGAACACTGAAGCTTTCTTT.

This clonotype was recorded at least ten times. The CDR3 region is CSAESTGLRENTIYF. CDR3 in DNA: TGCAGTGCTGAGTCGACAGGACTGAGAGAAAACACCATATATTTT. The J gene is TRBJ1-3, the V gene TRBV20-1, with D possibly being TRBD1 (6 bases). V was pared by 5 bases and J by 6 bases, with 20 bases between. Germline CDR1 is DFQATT and CDR2 is SNEGSKA (reference sequence). The CDR3 has 15 residues.

This clonotype has ten or more counts. The chain carries TRBV28 and TRBJ2-3, with D possibly matching TRBD1 (6 bases). The germline V gene has CDR1 MDHEN and CDR2 SYDVKM. With 8 bases removed from V and 0 bases from J, the gap between germline ends came to 18 bases. This CDR3 region has 16 residues. The CDR3 nucleotides are TGTGCCAGCCGAAACTCCAGGGGCCCTAGCACAGATACGCAGTATTTT. It yields the protein CASRNSRGPSTDTQYF.

Ten or more counts support this clonotype. The rearrangement uses TRBV6-6 and TRBJ2-7, with D perhaps given as TRBD1 or TRBD2 (6 bases each). This CDR3 contains 14 residues. The V end was cut by 4 bases, the J end by 5 bases, with 15 bases between. Germline CDR1 and CDR2: MNHNY and SVGAGI (reference sequence). CDR3 residues: CASSSMGGENEQYF. The CDR3 region has the DNA TGTGCCAGCAGTTCCATGGGGGGCGAGAACGAGCAGTACTTC.

There are many counts of this clonotype. This chain connects TRBV7-8 to TRBJ1-2; maybe TRBD1 (5 bases). Germline V gene data show CDR1 as SGHVS and CDR2 as FQNEAQ. The CDR3 runs to 14 residues. The V and J ends lost 8 bases and 5 bases respectively, with 18 bases between them. CDR3 sequence reads: CASGQGLSSYGYTF. The CDR3 DNA is TGTGCCAGCGGTCAGGGTCTATCCTCGTATGGCTACACCTTC.

This clonotype was seen at least ten times. This chain joins TRBV7-2 and TRBJ2-5; D gene ambiguous. V lost 2 bases to trimming and J lost 5 bases, with 6 bases between them. There are 12 residues in the CDR3. The germline CDR1 and CDR2 sequences are SGHTA and FQGNSA. CDR3 residues: CASSLRRETQYF. As DNA, the CDR3 is TGTGCCAGCAGCTTACGTCGGGAGACCCAGTACTTC.